This TCR beta chain was identified during a study of cytomegalovirus exposure and HLA in healthy donors (dated by TCRdb to 2017 to 2019). Describing the broader study: According to an earlier analysis of a few hundred of the donors, roughly 180 million T cells yielded over 100 million unique TCR beta sequences and 276 Gb of sequence data. Both class I and class II loci were covered by HLA typing, at four-digit resolution. A later genetic analysis used genome-wide SNP genotypes for about three fifths of the 666 donors, treating that subset as a discovery cohort. The later analysis used no new phenotypic data to find candidate immune exposures, relying instead on TCR beta sequences and their occurrence across donors. To decide whether each TCR beta V gene segment behaved as functional or pseudogenic, an earlier analysis of nearly 600 of the donors relied on high-throughput TCR beta sequencing. To predict cytomegalovirus infection status, the study combined high-throughput TCR immunosequencing, statistical association of individual TCRs with disease status, and machine learning. Among roughly 400 genotyped donors of the cohort, an average of roughly 230,000 unique TCR beta nucleotide sequences was sequenced per donor, of which about 18% were non-productive. The study was designed to test whether signatures of past pathogen exposure could be identified by cataloging public T cell receptors. Among the roughly 380 genotyped donors, under 90% belonged to the genetic ancestry cluster associated with self-reported Caucasian donors. Donor age, sex, ethnicity and CMV serostatus were collected together with the repertoire data. The number of typed donors differed by locus: about 620-640 for A, B, C, DRB1 and DQB1; some 540 for DQA1; approximately 600 for DPA1; and some 430 for DPB1. Roughly five DR-DQ haplotypes were handled as single units for association and clustering, since linkage in the cohort was strong. Besides the first cohort of hundreds of subjects, a separate validation cohort made up of about 120 different subjects was used. The study used immunosequencing to profile the T cell repertoires of 600 to 850 subjects and linked those repertoires to cytomegalovirus serostatus. Approximately 310 gigabases of sequencing data and tens of millions of unique TCR sequences were included in an early release covering around 600 HLA-typed donors. In a later analysis, previously published TCR beta repertoires from roughly 710 donors were re-analyzed and high-resolution HLA genotyping was added so that TCR occurrence patterns could be studied. Every discovery cohort repertoire had been produced on one sequencing platform. Results the study describes overall, beyond this receptor: CMV serostatus was the only immune exposure information available for the cohort. Most TCR sequences were seen in very few donors, while some public TCRs were found in many individuals. Presence/absence analyses assumed roughly uniform sequencing depth across donors, an assumption that may not hold. V-gene and J-gene trimming of TCR beta chains was associated with a missense DCLRE1C variant in a later genetic analysis, and the association was replicated in an independent cohort. A cluster of highly shared sequence variants was judged likely to be a technical artifact of the sequencing pipeline. In both the original and validation cohorts, the classifier was reported to diagnose cytomegalovirus status with high specificity and sensitivity. Roughly 15 rarely observed V segments, including chromosome 9 orphons, were excluded from the earlier analysis of about 500 of the donors because counts were too low. Compared with the roughly 710-donor mean, donors in an Asian-associated ancestry cluster had fewer N-insertions in productive TCRs, according to a later genetic analysis. Some IMGT-functional V segments, including TRBV6-2 and TRBV6-3, could not be distinguished by the 87-base-pair reads and were therefore excluded. Linkage disequilibrium might explain the correlated functional status among segregating V segments, but an unknown experimental factor could not be excluded. Specific HLA alleles were associated with 15,000 to 20,000 TCR beta sequences at a false discovery rate of 0.05 in a later analysis. Several of the top co-occurrence clusters appeared to be linked to parvovirus B19, influenza, CMV and Epstein-Barr virus, according to a later analysis. In a later analysis, TCR association rates were found to vary across HLA loci, with the most associated TCRs seen for DRB1 alleles and the fewest for HLA-C alleles. In vitro tests confirmed that a few of the cytomegalovirus-associated TCR beta chains recognize cytomegalovirus antigens. A further reported finding was that TCR beta sequences accurately predicted the HLA-A and HLA-B alleles for most subjects in the first cohort. Only TCR beta chains were sequenced in this cohort, and the absence of alpha or paired-chain data limited detectable features. Broadly in line with IMGT annotations, most TCR beta V segments showed up in productive rearrangements about 90% or about 30% of the time in an earlier analysis of approximately 600 of the donors. The study listed 150 to 200 TCR beta chains as associated with cytomegalovirus. In a later analysis, HLA-associated TCR beta chains were found to be more clonally expanded and to have lower generation probabilities than equally common non-associated chains. Because some donors lacked HLA typing at each locus, the association tests relied only on the typed subset. According to a later analysis, most CMV-associated TCR beta chains appeared to be HLA-restricted, and the HLA associations seemed to be driven largely by CMV exposure. It was suggested by the authors that the approach could potentially be generalized to other disease states and immunological phenotypes. When HLA alleles, especially DR and DQ, strongly co-occurred, TCR associations were difficult to assign to individual alleles.

The cysteine opens and the phenylalanine closes a CDR3 of 13 amino acids. Just the 39-base CDR3 DNA is kept, in frame starting at base 1. Trimmed from V: 3 bases; trimmed from J: 3 bases; junction bases lacking a gene match: 5. CDR1 GTSNPN and CDR2 SVGIG are derived from the germline V gene (reference sequence). In total, more than 500 healthy bone marrow donors made up the cohort. Cohort members were all nominally healthy when sampled, although unrecorded immune exposures were likely present. The donor was CMV seronegative and belonged to the group of 352 seronegative cohort members. A peripheral blood sample was collected from each donor, and TCR beta sequencing was performed on peripheral blood mononuclear cells. Genomic DNA extraction from the blood cell samples was performed with the Qiagen DNeasy Blood Extraction Kit. Libraries were made using the immunoSEQ multiplex PCR assay. For the multiplex PCR, a mixture combining 60 forward primers for TCR Vbeta segments and 13 reverse primers for TCR Jbeta segments was used. A multiplex PCR assay on genomic DNA amplified the CDR3 region of rearranged TCR beta genes. The amplified TCR beta libraries were sequenced on the Illumina HiSeq System as 87-base-pair reads. The authors' analysis ran thus. A later analysis counted about 80 million unique TCR beta chains across the 550 to 700 repertoires, and about 10 million of these chains were shared by at least two donors. To remove PCR and sequencing errors, raw reads were error-corrected and collapsed into unique sequences using a nearest-neighbor algorithm that merged closely related sequences. Alignment of CDR3 sequences to IMGT reference sequences was used to assign V, D and J gene segments. For a sequence to be retained, at least a six-nucleotide match to both a V gene segment and a J gene segment was required. Rearrangements were classified as productive when the CDR3 lacked stop codons and remained in frame with V and J, and all other rearrangements were classified as non-productive. CDR3 was defined by IMGT convention, running from the second conserved V-encoded cysteine to the conserved J-encoded phenylalanine. Sequences without an unambiguous match to a single V gene segment were excluded from the earlier analysis of several hundred of the donors. In an earlier analysis of some 590 of the donors, V segments were called functional above 56.7% productive rearrangements and were called segregating when the between-donor standard deviation exceeded 5%. A statistical classification framework was developed to diagnose cytomegalovirus status using the catalog of TCR beta chain sequences. A later analysis assigned V and J genes by comparing TCR nucleotide sequences with IMGT/GENE-DB human TR gene sequences. The TCRdist pipeline was used in a later analysis to assign CDR3 sequences and most-parsimonious VDJ recombination scenarios. In a later analysis, each TCR beta chain was defined by its CDR3 amino acid sequence together with its V-gene family, and reads lacking a unique V-gene family were excluded. In a later analysis, 450 to 600 highly shared, low-generation-probability nucleotide sequences were removed to address suspected cross-contamination and a sequencing artifact. A later analysis calculated a clonal expansion index for each public chain from normalized within-repertoire ranks of inferred template counts. In a later analysis, generation probabilities were computed with a VDJ recombination model fitted to out-of-frame rearrangements, and the resulting probabilities were checked against IGoR. In a later analysis, hypergeometric tests were used to score TCR-TCR, TCR-HLA and TCR-CMV co-occurrence, with a repertoire-size bias correction applied to TCR pairs. False discovery rates were estimated in a later analysis by permuting HLA or CMV assignments 20 times. In a later analysis, co-occurring TCRs were grouped using DBSCAN, with TCRdist sequence similarity added in when clustering inside HLA-allele-positive subsets. Co-occurrence clustering excluded repertoires with fewer than 30,000 or more than 120,000 public chains, plus five with anomalous nucleotide sharing. This immuneACCESS table, as held by TCRdb, lists in-frame sequences with V and J called but not all clones. Of the missing ones, under half trace to an unresolved V gene in checked studies; the others have no known cause. V, J and clone size are taken as reported in that table, and D and trimming were inferred from the DNA itself. The table kept for this sample lists some 80,000 clones. The top ten clones comprise 1.1% of the sample.

A word on this clone: Its antigen has not been determined.

The chain links TRBV30 with TRBJ2-7; TRBD1 fits 7 bases in the junction. This sequence originates from a woman aged 30 to 39 in good health and CMV-seronegative. The specimen was PBMCs. The sequenced DNA: TGTGCCTGGAGCGGACAGGCGTACTACGAGCAGTACTTC. Its product reads: CAWSGQAYYEQYF. The reference TRBV30 and TRBJ2-7 proteins fill in what lies around the CDR3, so the full variable domain reads SQTIHQWPATLVQPVGSPLSLECTVEGTSNPNLYWYRQAAGRGLQLLFYSVGIGQISSEVPQNLSASRPQDRQFILSSKKLLLSDSGFYLCAWSGQAYYEQYFGPGTRLTVT.